This TCR beta chain was identified during a study of blood T cell repertoires in COVID-19. From germline, CDR1 is SGHRS and CDR2 YFSETQ. The CDR3 extends over 17 amino acids. V lost 6 bases, J lost 3 bases, and 16 bases stayed unmatched. Clones were sequenced by immunoSEQ multiplex PCR, and TCRdb holds only the in-frame ones, with some missing. The sample consists of 250,000 to 300,000 clones, around 86% of them appearing once. The sequenced material came from peripheral blood. This chain joins TRBV5-1 and TRBJ1-1, with TRBD1 identical over 8 bases. The sequence derives from a woman aged 55-69 years with active or convalescent COVID-19. CDR3: CASTPHRNRGGDTEAFF. The CDR3 DNA reads as TGCGCCAGCACACCCCACCGGAACAGGGGGGGAGACACTGAAGCTTTCTTT. The variable domain in full, with the rest retrieved from reference TRBV5-1 and TRBJ1-1, is KAGVTQTPRYLIKTRGQQVTLSCSPISGHRSVSWYQQTPGQGLQFLFEYFSETQRNKGNFPGRFSGRQFSNSRSEMNVSTLELGDSALYLCASTPHRNRGGDTEAFFGQGTRLTVV.